This is a list of T cell receptor beta chains from one sample in a study of T cell responses to AZD1222 COVID-19 vaccine. Produced via immunoSEQ multiplex PCR; TCRdb's table is partial and in-frame only. The sample gives 150,000 to 180,000 clones, 90% of which show up once; approximately 17% is in the top ten. The starting material was peripheral blood, obtained on day 0 of AZD1222 vaccination. These TCRs come from an adult in good health. Each CDR3 is given without its conserved first and last residue. Not all rows give a size; the values are once, few, many and, for expanded clones, a class.

>NA|TRBV6-1|TRBJ1-2
ASSEVLQGRKLGYT
>NA|TRBV11-2|TRBJ1-6
ASSPLREYRVRSPLH
>once|TRBV19|TRBJ1-1
ASSMVRQNTEAF
>NA|TRBV11-3|TRBJ2-3
ASSSLLKPSTDTQY
>NA|TRBV28|TRBJ2-3
ASSPALYNPTDTQY
>NA|TRBV28|TRBJ1-4
ASSLGGVGDEKLF
>NA|TRBV27|TRBJ1-6
ASSPGGGRYNSPLH
>NA|TRBV27|TRBJ1-5
ASSLRGDRGQPQH
>NA|TRBV7-3|TRBJ1-1
ASSLFPPGGVGNTEAF
>NA|TRBV25-1|TRBJ2-1
ASSGTPGTGQDNEQF
>NA|TRBV7-2|TRBJ2-3
ASSTTAVSDTQY
>once|TRBV18|TRBJ2-5
ASSQTSRETQY
>NA|TRBV19|TRBJ1-2
ASRDSYGYT